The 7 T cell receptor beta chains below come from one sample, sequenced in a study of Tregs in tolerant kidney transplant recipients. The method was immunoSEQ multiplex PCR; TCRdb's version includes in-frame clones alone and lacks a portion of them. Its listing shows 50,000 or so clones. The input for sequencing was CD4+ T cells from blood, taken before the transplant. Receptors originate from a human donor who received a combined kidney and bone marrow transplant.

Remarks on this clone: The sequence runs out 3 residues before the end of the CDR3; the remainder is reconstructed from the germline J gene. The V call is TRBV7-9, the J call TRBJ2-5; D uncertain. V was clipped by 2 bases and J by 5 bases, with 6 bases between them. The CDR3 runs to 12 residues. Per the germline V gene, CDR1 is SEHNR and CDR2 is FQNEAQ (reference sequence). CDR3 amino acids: CASSLSGETQYF. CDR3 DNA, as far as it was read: TGTGCCAGCAGCTTATCCGGGGAGACC.

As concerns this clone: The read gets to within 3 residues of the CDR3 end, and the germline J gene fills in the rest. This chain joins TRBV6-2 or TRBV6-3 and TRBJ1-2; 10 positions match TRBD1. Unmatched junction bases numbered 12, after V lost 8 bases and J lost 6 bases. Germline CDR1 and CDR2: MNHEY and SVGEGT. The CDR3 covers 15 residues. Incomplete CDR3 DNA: TGTGCCAGCCTATCCGGGACAGGGGCTCCGAATGGC. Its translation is CASLSGTGAPNG. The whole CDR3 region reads CASLSGTGAPNGYTF.

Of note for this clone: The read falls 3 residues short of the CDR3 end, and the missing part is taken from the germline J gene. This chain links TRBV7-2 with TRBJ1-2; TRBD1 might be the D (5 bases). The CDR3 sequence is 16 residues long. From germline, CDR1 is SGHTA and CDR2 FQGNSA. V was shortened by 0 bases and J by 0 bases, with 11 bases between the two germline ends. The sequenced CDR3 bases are TGTGCCAGCAGCTTAGCGCAGGGCAGGCCTAACTATGGC. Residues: CASSLAQGRPNYG. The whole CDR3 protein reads CASSLAQGRPNYGYTF.

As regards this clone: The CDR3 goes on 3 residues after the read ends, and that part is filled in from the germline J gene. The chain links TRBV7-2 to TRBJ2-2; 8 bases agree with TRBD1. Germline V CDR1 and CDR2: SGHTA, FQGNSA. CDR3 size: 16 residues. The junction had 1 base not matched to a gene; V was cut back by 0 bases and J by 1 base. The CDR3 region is CASSLAGTGNTGELFF. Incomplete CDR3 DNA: TGTGCCAGCAGCTTAGCCGGGACAGGGAACACCGGGGAG.

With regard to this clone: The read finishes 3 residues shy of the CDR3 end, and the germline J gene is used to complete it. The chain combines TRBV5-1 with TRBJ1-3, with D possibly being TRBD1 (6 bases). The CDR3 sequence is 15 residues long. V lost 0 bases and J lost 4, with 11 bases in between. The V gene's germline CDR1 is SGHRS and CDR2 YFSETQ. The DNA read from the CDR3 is TGCGCCAGCAGCTTGGGTGGGACACAGGGAAACACC. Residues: CASSLGGTQGNT. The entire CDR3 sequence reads CASSLGGTQGNTIYF.

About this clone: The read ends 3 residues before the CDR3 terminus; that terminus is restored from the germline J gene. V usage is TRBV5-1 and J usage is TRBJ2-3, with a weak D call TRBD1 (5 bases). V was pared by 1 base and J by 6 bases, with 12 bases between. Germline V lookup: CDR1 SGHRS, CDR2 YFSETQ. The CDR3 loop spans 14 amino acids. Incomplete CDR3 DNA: TGCGCCAGCAGCTTGAGTCAGGGCGGCGATACG. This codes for CASSLSQGGDT. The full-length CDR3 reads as CASSLSQGGDTQYF.

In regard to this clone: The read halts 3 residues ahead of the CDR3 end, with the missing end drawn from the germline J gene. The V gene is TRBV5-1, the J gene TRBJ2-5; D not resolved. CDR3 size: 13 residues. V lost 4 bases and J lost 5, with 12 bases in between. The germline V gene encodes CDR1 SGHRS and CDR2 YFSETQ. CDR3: CASSPDSIETQYF. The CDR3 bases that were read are TGCGCCAGCAGCCCCGACTCGATTGAGACC.